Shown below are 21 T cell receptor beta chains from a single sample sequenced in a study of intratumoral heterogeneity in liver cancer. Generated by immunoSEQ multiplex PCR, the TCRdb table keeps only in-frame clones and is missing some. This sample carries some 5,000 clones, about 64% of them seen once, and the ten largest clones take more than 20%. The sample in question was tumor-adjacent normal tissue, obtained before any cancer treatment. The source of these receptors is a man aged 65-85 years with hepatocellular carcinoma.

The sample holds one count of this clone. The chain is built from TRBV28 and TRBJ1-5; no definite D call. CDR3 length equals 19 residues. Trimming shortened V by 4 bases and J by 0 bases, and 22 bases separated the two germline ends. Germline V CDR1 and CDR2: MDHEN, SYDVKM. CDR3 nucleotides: TGTGCCAGCAGTTCCGCCAGCCCCCGCCCCCTATATAGCAATCAGCCCCAGCATTTT. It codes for CASSSASPRPLYSNQPQHF.

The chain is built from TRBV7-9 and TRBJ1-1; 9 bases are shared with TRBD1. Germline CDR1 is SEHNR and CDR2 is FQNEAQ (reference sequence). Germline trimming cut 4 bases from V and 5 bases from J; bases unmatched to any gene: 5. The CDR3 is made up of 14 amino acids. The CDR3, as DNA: TGTGCCAGCAGCTCGGGGACAGGGCAGACTGAAGCTTTCTTT. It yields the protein CASSSGTGQTEAFF.

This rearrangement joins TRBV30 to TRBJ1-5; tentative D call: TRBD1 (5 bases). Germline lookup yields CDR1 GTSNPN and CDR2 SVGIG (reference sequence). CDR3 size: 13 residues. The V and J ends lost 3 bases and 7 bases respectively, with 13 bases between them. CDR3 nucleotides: TGTGCCTGGAGCGGGGGTGGGAGGCAGCCCCAGCATTTT. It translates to CAWSGGGRQPQHF.

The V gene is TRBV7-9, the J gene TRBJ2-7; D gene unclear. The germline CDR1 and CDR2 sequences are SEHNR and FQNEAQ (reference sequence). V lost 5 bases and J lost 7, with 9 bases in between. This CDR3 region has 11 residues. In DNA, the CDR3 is TGTGCCAGCAGCCCCGGCCGTGAGCAGTACTTC. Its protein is CASSPGREQYF.

CDR3 DNA: TGTGCCAGCAGCCCAACGGACAGCGGCTATGGCTACACCTTC. Translating gives CASSPTDSGYGYTF. V and J are TRBV9 and TRBJ1-2; a weak D match, TRBD1 (6 bases). In germline, CDR1 is SGDLS, CDR2 YYNGEE. Trimming shortened V by 4 bases and J by 4 bases, and 14 bases separated the two germline ends. CDR3 size: 14 residues.

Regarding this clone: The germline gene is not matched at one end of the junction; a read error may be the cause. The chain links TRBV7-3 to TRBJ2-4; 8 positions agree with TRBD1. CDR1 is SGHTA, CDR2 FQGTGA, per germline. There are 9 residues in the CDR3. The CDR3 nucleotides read TGTGCCAGCAGCCGGACAGGGATATTC. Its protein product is CASSRTGIF.

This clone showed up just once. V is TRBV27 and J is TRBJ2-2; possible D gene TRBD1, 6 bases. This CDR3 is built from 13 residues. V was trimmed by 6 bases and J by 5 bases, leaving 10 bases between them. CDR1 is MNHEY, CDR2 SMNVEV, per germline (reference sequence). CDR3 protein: CASSGQGTGELFF. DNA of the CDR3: TGTGCCAGCAGCGGGCAGGGGACCGGGGAGCTGTTTTTT.

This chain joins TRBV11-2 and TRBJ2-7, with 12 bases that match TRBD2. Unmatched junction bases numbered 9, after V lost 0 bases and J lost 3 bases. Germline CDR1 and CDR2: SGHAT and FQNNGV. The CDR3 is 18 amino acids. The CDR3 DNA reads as TGTGCCAGCAGCTTAGATGTACTAGCGGGGGGATTAAACTACGAGCAGTACTTC. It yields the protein CASSLDVLAGGLNYEQYF.

The CDR3 nucleotides read TGTGCCAGCTCACCAGCGGCGGGTAGCACCGGGGAGCTGTTTTTT. Amino acid sequence: CASSPAAGSTGELFF. This chain uses TRBV18 with TRBJ2-2; a possible D gene is TRBD2 (5 bases). The CDR3 has 15 residues. Trimming took off 2 bases at V and 4 bases at J, with 11 bases between the two ends. CDR1 is KGHSH, CDR2 LQKENI, per germline.

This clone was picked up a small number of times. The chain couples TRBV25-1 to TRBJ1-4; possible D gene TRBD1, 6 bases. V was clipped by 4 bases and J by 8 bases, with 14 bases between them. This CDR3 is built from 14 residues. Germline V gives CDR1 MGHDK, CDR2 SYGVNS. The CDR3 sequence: CASSGTAPGEKLFF. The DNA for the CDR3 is TGTGCCAGCAGTGGGACAGCCCCAGGGGAAAAACTGTTTTTT.

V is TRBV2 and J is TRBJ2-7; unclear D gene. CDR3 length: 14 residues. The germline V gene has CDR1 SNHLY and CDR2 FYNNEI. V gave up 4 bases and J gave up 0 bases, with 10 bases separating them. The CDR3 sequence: CASSAHGSSYEQYV. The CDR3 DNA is TGTGCCAGCAGTGCCCACGGAAGCTCCTACGAGCAGTACGTC.

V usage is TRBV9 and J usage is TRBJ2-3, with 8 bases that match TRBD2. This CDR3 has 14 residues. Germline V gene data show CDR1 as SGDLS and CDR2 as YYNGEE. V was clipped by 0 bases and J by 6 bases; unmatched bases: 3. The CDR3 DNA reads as TGTGCCAGCAGCGTAGACGGGGGGGCGGATACGCAGTATTTT. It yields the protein CASSVDGGADTQYF.

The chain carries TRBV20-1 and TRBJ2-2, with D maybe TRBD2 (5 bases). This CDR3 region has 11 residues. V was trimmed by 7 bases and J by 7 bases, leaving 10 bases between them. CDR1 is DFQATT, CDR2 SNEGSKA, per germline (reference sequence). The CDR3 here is CSVEEVGELFF. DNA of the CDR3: TGCAGTGTCGAGGAGGTCGGGGAGCTGTTTTTT.

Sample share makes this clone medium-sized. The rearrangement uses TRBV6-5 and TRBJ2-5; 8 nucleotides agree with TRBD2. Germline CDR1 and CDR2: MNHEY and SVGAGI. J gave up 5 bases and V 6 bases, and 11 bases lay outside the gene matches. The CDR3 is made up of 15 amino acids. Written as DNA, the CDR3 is TGTGCCAGCAGAAAGCTAGCGGGCAATGGGGAGACCCAGTACTTC. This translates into CASRKLAGNGETQYF.

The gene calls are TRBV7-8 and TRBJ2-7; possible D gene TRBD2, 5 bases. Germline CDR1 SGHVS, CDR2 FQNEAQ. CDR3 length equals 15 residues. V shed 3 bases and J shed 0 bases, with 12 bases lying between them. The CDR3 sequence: CASSFTPGSSYEQYV. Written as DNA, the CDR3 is TGTGCCAGCAGCTTCACGCCGGGGAGCTCCTACGAGCAGTACGTC.

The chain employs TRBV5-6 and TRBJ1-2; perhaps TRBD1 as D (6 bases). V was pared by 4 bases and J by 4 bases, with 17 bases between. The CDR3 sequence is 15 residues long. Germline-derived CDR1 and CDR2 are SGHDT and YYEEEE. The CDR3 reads CASSLSGDQGYGYTF. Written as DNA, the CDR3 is TGTGCCAGCAGCCTTTCAGGGGATCAAGGCTATGGCTACACCTTC.

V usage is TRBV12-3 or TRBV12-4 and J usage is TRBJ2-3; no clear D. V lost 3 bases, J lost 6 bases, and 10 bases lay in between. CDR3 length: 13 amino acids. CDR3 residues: CASSLYSLDTQYF. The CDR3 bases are TGTGCCAGCAGTTTGTATAGTTTGGATACGCAGTATTTT.

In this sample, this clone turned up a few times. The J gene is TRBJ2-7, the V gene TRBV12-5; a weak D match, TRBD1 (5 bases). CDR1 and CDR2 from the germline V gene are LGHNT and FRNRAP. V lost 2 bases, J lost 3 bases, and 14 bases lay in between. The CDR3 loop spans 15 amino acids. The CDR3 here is CASGLIQGINYEQYV. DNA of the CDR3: TGTGCTAGTGGTTTGATCCAGGGAATTAACTACGAGCAGTACGTC.

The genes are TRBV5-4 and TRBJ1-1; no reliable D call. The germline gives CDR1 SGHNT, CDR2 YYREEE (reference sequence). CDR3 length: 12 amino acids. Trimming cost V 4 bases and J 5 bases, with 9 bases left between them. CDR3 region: CASSRPGTEAFF. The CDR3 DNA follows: TGTGCCAGCAGCCGTCCGGGGACTGAAGCTTTCTTT.

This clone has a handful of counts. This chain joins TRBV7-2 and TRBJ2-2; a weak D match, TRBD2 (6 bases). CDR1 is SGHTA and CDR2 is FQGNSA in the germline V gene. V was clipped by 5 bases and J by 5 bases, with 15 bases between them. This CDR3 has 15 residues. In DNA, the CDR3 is TGTGCCAGCAGCCGCGGGGACCCAAAGACCGGGGAGCTGTTTTTT. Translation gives CASSRGDPKTGELFF.

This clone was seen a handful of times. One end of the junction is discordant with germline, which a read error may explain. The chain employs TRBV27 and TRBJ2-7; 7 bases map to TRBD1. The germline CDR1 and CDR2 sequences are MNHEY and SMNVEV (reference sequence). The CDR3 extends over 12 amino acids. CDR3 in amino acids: CASSRWTGDLCF. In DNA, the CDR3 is TGTGCCAGCAGTCGTTGGACAGGCGATCTATGCTTC.